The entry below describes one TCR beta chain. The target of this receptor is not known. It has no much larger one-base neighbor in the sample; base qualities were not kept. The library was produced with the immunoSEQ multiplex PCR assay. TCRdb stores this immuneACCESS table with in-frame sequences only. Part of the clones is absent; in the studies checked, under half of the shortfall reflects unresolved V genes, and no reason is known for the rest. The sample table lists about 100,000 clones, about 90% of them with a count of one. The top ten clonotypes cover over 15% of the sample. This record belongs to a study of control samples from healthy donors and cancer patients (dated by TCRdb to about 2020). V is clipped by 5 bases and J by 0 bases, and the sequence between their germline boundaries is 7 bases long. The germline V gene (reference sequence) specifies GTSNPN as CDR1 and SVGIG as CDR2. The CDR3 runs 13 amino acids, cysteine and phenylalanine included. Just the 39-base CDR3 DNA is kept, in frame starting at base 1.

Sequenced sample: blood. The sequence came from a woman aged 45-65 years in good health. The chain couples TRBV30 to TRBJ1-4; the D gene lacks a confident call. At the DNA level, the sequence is TGTGCCTGGGATTTTGCAACTAATGAAAAACTGTTTTTT. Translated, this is CAWDFATNEKLFF.